Each of the 29 T cell receptor beta chains below was sequenced from the same sample in a study of T cell repertoires in cytomegalovirus infection. TCRdb re-derived calls from the reads in MiXCR, one entry per CDR3 protein. Among around 300,000 distinct CDR3 sequences listed, around a tenth were seen once. Sequencing was done on a sample of PBMCs. These receptor sequences come from a human donor in good health (CMV status not recorded). Some clones in this sample may be carry-over from other donors' samples.

This chain connects TRBV30 to TRBJ1-1; D uncertain. V was cut by 3 bases and J by 5 bases, with 13 bases left in between. Germline V gene sequence: CDR1 GTSNPN, CDR2 SVGIG (reference sequence). CDR3 length equals 13 residues. The CDR3 region has the DNA TGTGCCTGGAGAGGGCAGATGGGGACTGAAGCTTTCTTT. It specifies CAWRGQMGTEAFF. The full variable domain, its missing parts supplied by reference TRBV30 and TRBJ1-1, is SQTIHQWPATLVQPVGSPLSLECTVEGTSNPNLYWYRQAAGRGLQLLFYSVGIGQISSEVPQNLSASRPQDRQFILSSKKLLLSDSGFYLCAWRGQMGTEAFFGQGTRLTVV.

The chain joins TRBV6-2 or TRBV6-3 to TRBJ1-5, with D possibly matching TRBD1 (6 bases). CDR1 is MNHEY and CDR2 is SVGEGT in the germline V gene. The V end lost 4 bases, the J end lost 7 bases, and 14 bases lay between the germline ends. The CDR3 has 14 residues. This CDR3 is CASSSPTGRQPQHF. Written as DNA, the CDR3 is TGTGCCAGCAGTTCGCCAACAGGGAGACAGCCCCAGCATTTT.

The gene calls are TRBV2 and TRBJ2-2; D may match TRBD1 or TRBD2 (7 bases each). Germline V lookup: CDR1 SNHLY, CDR2 FYNNEI. This CDR3 contains 13 residues. Trimming removed 11 bases from V and 5 bases from J, with 15 bases in between. CDR3 sequence: CAGRQGGTGELFF. The CDR3 nucleotides read TGTGCCGGTCGACAGGGAGGGACCGGGGAGCTGTTTTTT.

This clonotype has a handful of counts. This chain uses TRBV30 with TRBJ2-1; TRBD2 is a possible D gene (6 bases). The V gene's germline CDR1 is GTSNPN and CDR2 SVGIG (reference sequence). The CDR3 runs 18 residues. The ends were cut back, 3 bases at V and 3 bases at J, with 24 bases in the middle. For the CDR3, the DNA is TGTGCCTGGAGGGGCCAAATAACGGGAGCTCTCTTCTACAATGAGCAGTTCTTC. Translating it yields CAWRGQITGALFYNEQFF.

In its sample, this clonotype was seen once. This may come from a read error, since a much larger clone is one base off. The rearrangement uses TRBV7-2 and TRBJ1-5; D is ambiguous. Germline V lookup: CDR1 SGHTA, CDR2 FQGNSA. This CDR3 is built from 16 residues. CDR3 region: CASSLVWAYSNQPPHF. DNA for the CDR3: TGTGCCAGCAGCTTAGTTTGGGCGTATAGCAATCAGCCCCCGCATTTT.

This clonotype was seen ten or more times. The chain links TRBV6-2 or TRBV6-3 to TRBJ2-7, with TRBD1 matching 7 bases. With V trimmed by 8 bases and J by 1 base, 5 bases remained unmatched. CDR3 length: 13 amino acids. Germline V lookup: CDR1 MNHEY, CDR2 SVGEGT. DNA of the CDR3: TGTGCCAGCGTCCGGGACAGTTCCTACGAGCAGTACTTC. It encodes CASVRDSSYEQYF.

The CDR3 protein is CSAGSGNEQFF. In DNA form, the CDR3 reads TGCAGTGCTGGTAGCGGAAATGAGCAGTTCTTC. The chain couples TRBV20-1 to TRBJ2-1; D possibly corresponds to TRBD2 (6 bases). Between the trimmed V and J ends, which lost 5 bases and 7 bases, there was a span of 9 bases. The CDR3 loop spans 11 amino acids. CDR1 and CDR2 (germline): DFQATT, SNEGSKA (reference sequence).

Notes on this clonotype: A much larger clone differs from this one at a single base, so this may be a read error. The chain is built from TRBV2 and TRBJ1-5; 9 nucleotides align to TRBD1. The CDR3 runs to 17 residues. Germline CDR1 reads SNHLY; CDR2 reads FYNNEI. V lost 7 bases, J lost 0 bases, and 10 bases stayed unmatched. The CDR3 region has the DNA TGTGCCAGCATAGGTCCGGGACAGGGTTTTAGCAATCAGCCCCAGCATTTT. Its protein product is CASIGPGQGFSNQPQHF.

This clonotype came up a few times. V is TRBV27 and J is TRBJ2-7; 11 bases match TRBD1. After removal of 8 bases from V and 6 bases from J, the junction contained 6 bases not matched to a gene. Germline V gives CDR1 MNHEY, CDR2 SMNVEV (reference sequence). The CDR3 loop spans 13 amino acids. DNA for the CDR3: TGTGCCAGCCCGCCGGACAGGGGGCGCGAGCAGTACTTC. It translates to CASPPDRGREQYF.

This clonotype was detected a few times. The rearrangement uses TRBV3-1 and TRBJ2-1, with 8 bases fitting TRBD2. The V and J ends lost 3 bases and 8 bases, in that order; junction bases with no gene match: 12. The germline gives CDR1 LGHDT, CDR2 YNNKEL (reference sequence). There are 16 residues in the CDR3. In DNA form, the CDR3 reads TGTGCCAGCAGCCAGAGGACTAGCTTCTACCCTCATGAGCAGTTCTTC. This codes for CASSQRTSFYPHEQFF.

In its sample, this clonotype was seen a few times. The genes are TRBV5-5 and TRBJ2-5, with a possible D match to TRBD2 (5 bases). The CDR3 is 15 amino acids. Trimming cost V 1 base and J 5 bases, with 15 bases left between them. The germline V gene has CDR1 SGHKS and CDR2 YYEKEE (reference sequence). The CDR3 protein is CASSLTPDSRETQYF. The CDR3 DNA reads as TGTGCCAGCAGCTTGACTCCGGACTCCCGGGAGACCCAGTACTTC.

This clonotype was recorded a few times. This chain joins TRBV28 and TRBJ1-5, with 9 bases aligning to TRBD1. The germline V gene encodes CDR1 MDHEN and CDR2 SYDVKM. V trimming: 2 bases; J trimming: 7 bases; junction bases outside the gene matches: 6. This CDR3 is built from 15 residues. CDR3 nucleotides: TGTGCCAGCAGTTTACGGGGGACAGGGTACCAGCCCCAGCATTTT. Its translation: CASSLRGTGYQPQHF.

For this clonotype: This clone may be a read error of a much larger clone one base away. The chain is built from TRBV4-1 and TRBJ2-7; D gene ambiguous. Trimming cost V 0 bases and J 7 bases, with 22 bases left between them. The CDR3 runs to 17 residues. The V gene's germline CDR1 is MGHRA and CDR2 YSYEKL. The DNA for the CDR3 is TGCGCCAGCAGCCAAGATCAGAGCGACGAGTCCTACAATGAGCAGTACTTC. This gives the protein CASSQDQSDESYNEQYF.

V is TRBV11-2 and J is TRBJ2-5, with D perhaps matching TRBD1 or TRBD2 (6 bases each). This CDR3 comprises 14 residues. The germline V gene has CDR1 SGHAT and CDR2 FQNNGV. The V gene lost 5 bases and the J gene lost 2 bases, with 12 bases spanning the gap. The CDR3 bases are TGTGCCAGCAGCATTGCGGGACATCAAGAGACCCAGTACTTC. This codes for CASSIAGHQETQYF. The full variable domain, rest sourced from reference TRBV11-2 and TRBJ2-5, is EAGVAQSPRYKIIEKRQSVAFWCNPISGHATLYWYQQILGQGPKLLIQFQNNGVVDDSQLPKDRFSAERLKGVDSTLKIQPAKLEDSAVYLCASSIAGHQETQYFGPGTRLLVL.

The table lists this clonotype with many counts. The genes are TRBV7-9 and TRBJ2-7; no clear D. Germline V CDR1 and CDR2: SEHNR, FQNEAQ (reference sequence). CDR3 length: 11 residues. Between the trimmed V and J ends, which lost 5 bases and 3 bases, there was a span of 5 bases. CDR3 protein: CASSTYYEQYF. The DNA of the CDR3 is TGTGCCAGCAGCACTTACTACGAGCAGTACTTC.

Comment on this clonotype: This clone may be a read error of a much larger clone one base away. The chain joins TRBV12-3 or TRBV12-4 to TRBJ1-1, with D perhaps matching TRBD1 (6 bases). The CDR3 consists of 16 residues. V lost 10 bases, J lost 4 bases, and 25 bases lay in between. CDR3 DNA sequence: TGTGCCAACTTGAGTGGGGTGGGGGGCTGGTCCACTGAAGCTTTCTTT. Amino acid sequence: CANLSGVGGWSTEAFF.

V is TRBV20-1 and J is TRBJ2-1; TRBD2 agrees at 7 bases. Germline V gene lookup returns CDR1 DFQATT and CDR2 SNEGSKA (reference sequence). The ends lost 7 bases at V and 7 bases at J; junction bases unmatched: 4. The CDR3 runs 11 residues. CDR3 amino acids: CSGEGKNEQFF. The CDR3 nucleotides are TGCAGTGGGGAGGGAAAGAATGAGCAGTTCTTC.

This clonotype was seen at least ten times. The chain joins TRBV11-2 to TRBJ2-3; a weak D match, TRBD2 (7 bases). This CDR3 is 19 amino acids long. Per the germline V gene, CDR1 is SGHAT and CDR2 is FQNNGV. The germline V and J ends were trimmed by 6 bases and 0 bases, with 25 bases remaining between them. This CDR3 reads CASRPGHRDPSGSTDTQYF. DNA of the CDR3: TGTGCCAGCAGACCGGGACACAGGGATCCTAGCGGCAGCACAGATACGCAGTATTTT. Together with reference TRBV11-2 and TRBJ2-3, the CDR3 gives the full variable domain: EAGVAQSPRYKIIEKRQSVAFWCNPISGHATLYWYQQILGQGPKLLIQFQNNGVVDDSQLPKDRFSAERLKGVDSTLKIQPAKLEDSAVYLCASRPGHRDPSGSTDTQYFGPGTRLTVL.

In this sample, this clonotype turned up a few times. V is TRBV11-2 and J is TRBJ1-2; TRBD1 might be the D (6 bases). V was pared by 5 bases and J by 0 bases, with 16 bases between. The CDR3 is 16 residues long. Germline CDR1 SGHAT, CDR2 FQNNGV. The CDR3 spells CASSPSFRTANYGYTF. The CDR3 DNA reads TGTGCCAGCAGCCCGAGTTTTCGGACAGCTAACTATGGCTACACCTTC.

This clonotype was found many times. V is TRBV7-8 and J is TRBJ2-1; 12 positions match TRBD2. CDR3 size: 16 residues. V gave up 0 bases and J gave up 10 bases; unmatched junction bases: 7. Germline-derived CDR1 and CDR2 are SGHVS and FQNEAQ. The CDR3 sequence: CASSLARLAGAREQFF. The CDR3 nucleotides read TGTGCCAGCAGCTTAGCGCGACTAGCGGGGGCACGAGAGCAGTTCTTC.

This clonotype has at least ten counts. V gene TRBV7-2 combines with J gene TRBJ2-1; D remains ambiguous. The CDR3 length is 11 residues. The ends were cut back, 5 bases at V and 10 bases at J, with 9 bases in the middle. Germline V gene sequence: CDR1 SGHTA, CDR2 FQGNSA. CDR3 DNA sequence: TGTGCCAGCAGCAATGTCGGGGAGCAGTTCTTC. This sequence encodes CASSNVGEQFF. Complete variable domain (other parts from reference TRBV7-2 and TRBJ2-1): GAGVSQSPSNKVTEKGKDVELRCDPISGHTALYWYRQSLGQGLEFLIYFQGNSAPDKSGLPSDRFSAERTGGSVSTLTIQRTQQEDSAVYLCASSNVGEQFFGPGTRLTVL.

The gene calls are TRBV18 and TRBJ2-4; D perhaps matches TRBD1 (6 bases). The CDR3 consists of 16 residues. The V gene lost 3 bases and the J gene lost 0 bases, with 12 bases spanning the gap. CDR1 is KGHSH, CDR2 LQKENI, per germline. CDR3 protein: CASSPEQGIAKNIQYF. As DNA, the CDR3 is TGTGCCAGCTCACCTGAACAGGGAATAGCCAAAAACATTCAGTACTTC.

This clonotype came up many times. V and J are TRBV6-2 or TRBV6-3 and TRBJ1-1; TRBD1 aligns across 8 bases. The CDR3 is 17 amino acids. Germline trimming cut 5 bases from V and 0 bases from J; bases unmatched to any gene: 11. The germline gives CDR1 MNHEY, CDR2 SVGEGT. The CDR3 here is CASSRETGGRMNTEAFF. The CDR3 coding sequence is TGTGCCAGCAGTCGAGAAACAGGGGGTCGCATGAACACTGAAGCTTTCTTT.

V gene TRBV5-4 combines with J gene TRBJ1-5, with D possibly TRBD1 on 6 matching bases. CDR3 length: 16 residues. CDR1 SGHNT and CDR2 YYREEE come from the germline V gene (reference sequence). V was shortened by 3 bases and J by 0 bases, with 13 bases between the two germline ends. CDR3 in amino acids: CASSWGGANSNQPQHF. The CDR3 DNA sequence: TGTGCCAGCAGCTGGGGGGGGGCTAATAGCAATCAGCCCCAGCATTTT.

This clonotype was seen ten or more times. This chain connects TRBV28 to TRBJ1-6; TRBD1 aligns across 7 bases. V gave up 2 bases and J gave up 7 bases; unmatched junction bases: 2. The CDR3 contains 14 residues. Looked up from germline, CDR1 is MDHEN and CDR2 is SYDVKM. The CDR3 spells CASSLTRGNSPLHF. In DNA, the CDR3 is TGTGCCAGCAGTTTAACCAGGGGGAATTCACCCCTCCACTTT.

This clonotype has a handful of counts. This sequence joins TRBV29-1 and TRBJ1-2; D is undetermined. The CDR3 covers 11 residues. The V gene's germline CDR1 is SQVTM and CDR2 ANQGSEA. V was shortened by 8 bases and J by 8 bases, with 15 bases between the two germline ends. CDR3 bases: TGCAGCTCCGAAAGCGGGAAGGGCTACACCTTC. As protein: CSSESGKGYTF.

The rearrangement joins TRBV12-3 or TRBV12-4 to TRBJ2-2, with 8 nucleotides matching TRBD2. Trimming at V came to 6 bases and at J to 7 bases, leaving 7 bases not matched to a gene. The CDR3 totals 14 residues. The CDR3 DNA reads as TGTGCCAGCAGCCGGACTAGCTTCCACGGGGAGCTGTTTTTT. This gives the protein CASSRTSFHGELFF.

This clonotype came up a few times. This chain connects TRBV9 to TRBJ2-7; D possibly matches TRBD1 or TRBD2 (6 bases each). The V end lost 3 bases, the J end lost 0 bases, and 13 bases lay between the germline ends. The CDR3 covers 15 residues. The germline V gene has CDR1 SGDLS and CDR2 YYNGEE. Written as DNA, the CDR3 is TGTGCCAGCAGCGAGGGGGGCCTAAGCTCCTACGAGCAGTACTTC. Protein: CASSEGGLSSYEQYF.

This clonotype was picked up a small number of times. J is TRBJ1-1 and V is TRBV7-2; unclear D gene. Germline V gene sequence: CDR1 SGHTA, CDR2 FQGNSA. The CDR3 consists of 16 residues. V was shortened by 1 base and J by 0 bases, with 12 bases between the two germline ends. The CDR3 protein is CASSLGGTTMNTEAFF. CDR3 sequence (DNA): TGTGCCAGCAGCTTAGGGGGTACTACCATGAACACTGAAGCTTTCTTT.